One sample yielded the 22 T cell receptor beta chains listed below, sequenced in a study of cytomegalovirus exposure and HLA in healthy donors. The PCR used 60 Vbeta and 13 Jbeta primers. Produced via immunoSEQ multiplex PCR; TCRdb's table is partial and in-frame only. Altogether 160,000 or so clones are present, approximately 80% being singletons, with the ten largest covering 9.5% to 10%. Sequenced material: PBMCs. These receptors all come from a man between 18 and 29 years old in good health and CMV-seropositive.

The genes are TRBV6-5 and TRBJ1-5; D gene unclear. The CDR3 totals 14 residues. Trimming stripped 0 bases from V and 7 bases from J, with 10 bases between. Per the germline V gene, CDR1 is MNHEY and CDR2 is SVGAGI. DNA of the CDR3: TGTGCCAGCAGTTACTCGTATCGGGAGCAGCCCCAGCATTTT. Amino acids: CASSYSYREQPQHF.

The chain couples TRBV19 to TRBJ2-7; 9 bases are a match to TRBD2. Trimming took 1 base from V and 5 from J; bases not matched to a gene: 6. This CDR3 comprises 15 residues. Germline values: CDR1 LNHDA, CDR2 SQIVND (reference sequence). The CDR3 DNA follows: TGTGCCAGTAGTATAGGTTATAGCGGGAGCCACGAGCAGTACTTC. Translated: CASSIGYSGSHEQYF. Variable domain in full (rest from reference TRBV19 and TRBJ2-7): DGGITQSPKYLFRKEGQNVTLSCEQNLNHDAMYWYRQDPGQGLRLIYYSQIVNDFQKGDIAEGYSVSREKKESFPLTVTSAQKNPTAFYLCASSIGYSGSHEQYFGPGTRLTVT.

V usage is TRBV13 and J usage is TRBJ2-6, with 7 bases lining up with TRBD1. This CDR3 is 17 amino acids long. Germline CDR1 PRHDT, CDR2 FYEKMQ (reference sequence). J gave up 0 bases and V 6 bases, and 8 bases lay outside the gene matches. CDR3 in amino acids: CASSRQGISSGANVLTF. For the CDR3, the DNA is TGTGCCAGCAGTCGACAGGGTATAAGCTCTGGGGCCAACGTCCTGACTTTC. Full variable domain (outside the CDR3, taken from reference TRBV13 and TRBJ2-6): AAGVIQSPRHLIKEKRETATLKCYPIPRHDTVYWYQQGPGQDPQFLISFYEKMQSDKGSIPDRFSAQQFSDYHSELNMSSLELGDSALYFCASSRQGISSGANVLTFGAGSRLTVL.

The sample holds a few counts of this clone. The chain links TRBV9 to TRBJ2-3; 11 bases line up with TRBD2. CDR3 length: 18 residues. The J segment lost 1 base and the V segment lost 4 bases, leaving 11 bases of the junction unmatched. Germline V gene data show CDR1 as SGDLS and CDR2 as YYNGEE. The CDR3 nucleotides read TGTGCCAGCAGCCACAGTAAGACTAGCGGGGATCGCACAGATACGCAGTATTTT. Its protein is CASSHSKTSGDRTDTQYF. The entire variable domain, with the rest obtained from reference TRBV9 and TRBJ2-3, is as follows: DSGVTQTPKHLITATGQRVTLRCSPRSGDLSVYWYQQSLDQGLQFLIQYYNGEERAKGNILERFSAQQFPDLHSELNLSSLELGDSALYFCASSHSKTSGDRTDTQYFGPGTRLTVL.

In DNA form, the CDR3 reads TGTGCCAGCAGTACTAGCGGGAGCTTGGGGGCCTCCTACGAGCAGTACTTC. It codes for CASSTSGSLGASYEQYF. The chain has TRBV25-1 and TRBJ2-7; 11 positions match TRBD2. The CDR3 sequence is 17 residues long. The germline V gene encodes CDR1 MGHDK and CDR2 SYGVNS. V trimming: 5 bases; J trimming: 0 bases; junction bases outside the gene matches: 9.

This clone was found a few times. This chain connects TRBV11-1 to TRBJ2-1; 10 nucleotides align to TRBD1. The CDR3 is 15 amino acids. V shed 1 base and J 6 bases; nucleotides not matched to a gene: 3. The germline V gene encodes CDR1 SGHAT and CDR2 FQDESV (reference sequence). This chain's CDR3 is CASSLVGQGVNEQFF. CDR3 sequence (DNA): TGTGCCAGCAGCTTAGTAGGACAGGGGGTCAATGAGCAGTTCTTC.

This chain's CDR3 is CSVEAGGVGDEQYF. The CDR3 coding sequence is TGCAGCGTTGAAGCAGGGGGCGTGGGCGACGAGCAGTACTTC. The chain links TRBV29-1 to TRBJ2-7, with TRBD1 matching 8 bases. With 1 base clipped from V and 5 bases from J, the junction kept 7 bases outside the gene matches. There are 14 residues in the CDR3. CDR1 is SQVTM and CDR2 is ANQGSEA in the germline V gene.

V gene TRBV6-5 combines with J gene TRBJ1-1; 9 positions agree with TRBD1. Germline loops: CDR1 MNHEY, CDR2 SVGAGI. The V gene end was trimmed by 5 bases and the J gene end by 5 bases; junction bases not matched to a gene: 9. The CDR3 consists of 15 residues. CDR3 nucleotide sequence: TGTGCCAGCAGTCGCTCCGGGACAGGGTGGACTGAAGCTTTCTTT. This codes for CASSRSGTGWTEAFF.

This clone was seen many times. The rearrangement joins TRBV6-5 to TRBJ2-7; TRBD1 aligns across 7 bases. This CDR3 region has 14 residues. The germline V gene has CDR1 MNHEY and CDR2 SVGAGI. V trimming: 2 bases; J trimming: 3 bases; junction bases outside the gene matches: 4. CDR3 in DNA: TGTGCCAGCAGTTACGCCGGGACAGACTACGAGCAGTACTTC. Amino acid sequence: CASSYAGTDYEQYF.

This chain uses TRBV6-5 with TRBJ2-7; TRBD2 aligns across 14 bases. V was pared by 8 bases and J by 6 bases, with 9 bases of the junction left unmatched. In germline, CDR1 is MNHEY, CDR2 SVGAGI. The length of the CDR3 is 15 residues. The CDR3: CASHPGTSGRREQYF. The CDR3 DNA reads TGTGCCAGCCACCCCGGGACTAGCGGGAGACGCGAGCAGTACTTC.

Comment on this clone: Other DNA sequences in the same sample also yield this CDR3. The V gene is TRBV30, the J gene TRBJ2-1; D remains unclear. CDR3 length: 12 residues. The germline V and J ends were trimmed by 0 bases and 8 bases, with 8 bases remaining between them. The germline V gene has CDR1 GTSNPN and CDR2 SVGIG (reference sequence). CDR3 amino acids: CAWSVGGDEQFF. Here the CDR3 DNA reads TGTGCCTGGAGTGTAGGCGGCGATGAGCAGTTCTTC.

The CDR3 loop reads CASSEYQDRGTDTQYF. The CDR3 DNA is TGTGCCAGCAGTGAATATCAGGATCGGGGGACAGATACGCAGTATTTT. The chain links TRBV25-1 to TRBJ2-3; perhaps TRBD2 as D (6 bases). Germline V gene lookup returns CDR1 MGHDK and CDR2 SYGVNS. Trimming shortened V by 0 bases and J by 3 bases, and 13 bases separated the two germline ends. This CDR3 comprises 16 residues.

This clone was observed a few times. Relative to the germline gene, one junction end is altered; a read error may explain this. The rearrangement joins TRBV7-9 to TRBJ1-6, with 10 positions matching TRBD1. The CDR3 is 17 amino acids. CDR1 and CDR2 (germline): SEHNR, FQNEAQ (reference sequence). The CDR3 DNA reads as TGTTCCAGCAGCTTAGGAGGGGGACAGGGGAGAACTTCACCCCTCCACTTT. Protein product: CSSSLGGGQGRTSPLHF.

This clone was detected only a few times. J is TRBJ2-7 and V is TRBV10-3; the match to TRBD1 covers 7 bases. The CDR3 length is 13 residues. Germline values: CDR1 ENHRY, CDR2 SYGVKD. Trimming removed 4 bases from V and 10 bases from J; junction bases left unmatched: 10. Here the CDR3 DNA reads TGTGCCATCAGTGCCCCCGACAGGGCAAATCAGTACTTC. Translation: CAISAPDRANQYF.

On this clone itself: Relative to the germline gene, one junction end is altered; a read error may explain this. The CDR3 is CSSSTLSEGEREKLFF. The CDR3 bases are TGTTCCAGCAGTACCTTGAGTGAGGGGGAAAGGGAAAAACTGTTTTTT. The rearrangement links TRBV7-9 to TRBJ1-4; TRBD1 is a possible D gene (6 bases). The CDR3 extends over 16 amino acids. Germline CDR1 is SEHNR and CDR2 is FQNEAQ (reference sequence).

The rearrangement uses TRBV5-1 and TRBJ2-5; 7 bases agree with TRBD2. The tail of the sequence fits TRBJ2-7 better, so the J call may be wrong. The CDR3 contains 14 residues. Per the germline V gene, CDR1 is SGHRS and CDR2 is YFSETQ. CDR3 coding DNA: TGCGCCAGCAGCTCTGGGGGAGGGGCCTACGAGCAGTACTTC. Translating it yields CASSSGGGAYEQYF.

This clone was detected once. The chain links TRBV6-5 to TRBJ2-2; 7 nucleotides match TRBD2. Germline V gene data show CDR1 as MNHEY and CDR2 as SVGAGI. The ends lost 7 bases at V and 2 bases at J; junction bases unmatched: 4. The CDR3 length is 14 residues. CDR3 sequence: CASIKRGNTGELFF. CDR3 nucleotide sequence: TGTGCCAGCATCAAGCGGGGTAACACCGGGGAGCTGTTTTTT.

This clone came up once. The CDR3 region has the DNA TGCAGCGTTGAACAGGGGCGAGGAACTGAAGCTTTCTTT. This encodes CSVEQGRGTEAFF. V usage is TRBV29-1 and J usage is TRBJ1-1, with TRBD1 as a possible D gene (6 bases). Trimming took off 2 bases at V and 5 bases at J, with 12 bases between the two ends. Looked up from germline, CDR1 is SQVTM and CDR2 is ANQGSEA. The length of the CDR3 is 13 residues.

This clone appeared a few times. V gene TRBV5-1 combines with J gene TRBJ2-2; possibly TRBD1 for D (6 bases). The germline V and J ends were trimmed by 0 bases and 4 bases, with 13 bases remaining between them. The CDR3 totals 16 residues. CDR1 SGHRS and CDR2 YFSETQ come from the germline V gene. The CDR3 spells CASSLAGVSSTGELFF. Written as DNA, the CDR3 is TGCGCCAGCAGCTTGGCAGGGGTTTCGAGCACCGGGGAGCTGTTTTTT.

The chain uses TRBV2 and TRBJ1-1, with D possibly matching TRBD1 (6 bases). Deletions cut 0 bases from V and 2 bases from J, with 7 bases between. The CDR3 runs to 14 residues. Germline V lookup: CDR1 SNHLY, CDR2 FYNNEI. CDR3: CASSEAGHNTEAFF. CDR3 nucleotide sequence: TGTGCCAGCAGTGAAGCGGGACATAACACTGAAGCTTTCTTT.

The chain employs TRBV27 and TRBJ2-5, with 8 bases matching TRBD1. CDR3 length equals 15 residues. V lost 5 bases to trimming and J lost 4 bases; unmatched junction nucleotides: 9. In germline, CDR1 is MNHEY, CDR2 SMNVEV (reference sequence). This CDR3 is CASSPFWTGRETQYF. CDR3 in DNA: TGTGCCAGCAGTCCCTTCTGGACAGGGAGAGAGACCCAGTACTTC.

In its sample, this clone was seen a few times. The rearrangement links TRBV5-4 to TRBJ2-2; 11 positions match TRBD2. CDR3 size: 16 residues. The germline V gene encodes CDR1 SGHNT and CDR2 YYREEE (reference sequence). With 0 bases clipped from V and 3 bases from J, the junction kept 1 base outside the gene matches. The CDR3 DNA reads TGTGCCAGCAGCTTGGTTAGCGGGAGGGACACCGGGGAGCTGTTTTTT. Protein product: CASSLVSGRDTGELFF.